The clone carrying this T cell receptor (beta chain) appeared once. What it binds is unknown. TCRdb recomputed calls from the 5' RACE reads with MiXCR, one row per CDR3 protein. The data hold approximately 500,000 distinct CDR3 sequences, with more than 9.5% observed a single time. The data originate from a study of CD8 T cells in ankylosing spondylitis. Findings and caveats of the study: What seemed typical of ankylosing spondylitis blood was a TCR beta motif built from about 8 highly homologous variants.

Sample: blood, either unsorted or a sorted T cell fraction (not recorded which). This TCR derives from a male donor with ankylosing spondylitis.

As DNA, the CDR3 is TGTGCCAGCAGCTTAGAAGCGGGGGACACAGATACGCAGTATTTT. Encoded protein: CASSLEAGDTDTQYF. This sequence joins TRBV7-2 and TRBJ2-3; 8 positions agree with TRBD2. Germline CDR1 reads SGHTA; CDR2 reads FQGNSA. The CDR3 sequence is 15 residues long. Trimming at V came to 1 base and at J to 2 bases, leaving 2 bases not matched to a gene.